The clone carrying this T cell receptor beta chain was counted between two and nine times. Its matching antigen is unknown. Each CDR3 protein gets one entry after TCRdb re-called the reads with MiXCR. The sample records fewer than 1,000,000 distinct CDR3 sequences, around 30% being singletons. This record belongs to a study of T cell repertoires in cytomegalovirus infection. Study summary: Through public TCR beta signatures, both CMV infection and matching HLA type were indicated. Study-level results: The ex vivo response was dominated by HLA-C-restricted CMV-specific TCR beta clonotypes. Identification of carriers of CMV plus the relevant HLA was achieved through cumulative public TCR beta family frequency.

The germline CDR1 and CDR2 sequences are SGHRS and YFSETQ. The V segment lost 0 bases and the J segment 3 bases; nucleotides outside the gene matches: 4. CDR3 length equals 16 residues. The chain recombines TRBV5-1 with TRBJ2-2; 8 positions agree with TRBD2. This material consisted of cultured CD8+ T cells from PBMCs, taken from culture after CMV antigen stimulation. The receptor was isolated from a human donor in good health (CMV status not recorded). Some clones in this sample may be carry-over from other donors' samples. DNA of the CDR3: TGCGCCAGCAGCTTGGATGAGCGGGGGTACACCGGGGAGCTGTTTTTT. This sequence encodes CASSLDERGYTGELFF. Complete variable domain (other parts from reference TRBV5-1 and TRBJ2-2): KAGVTQTPRYLIKTRGQQVTLSCSPISGHRSVSWYQQTPGQGLQFLFEYFSETQRNKGNFPGRFSGRQFSNSRSEMNVSTLELGDSALYLCASSLDERGYTGELFFGEGSRLTVL.